These 4 T cell receptor beta chains were sequenced from one sample in a study of shared clonotypes between healthy human individuals. Terminally differentiated effector memory CD45RA+ cells were excluded from the naive CD8 cells, which were CD45RO-negative and positively selected for CCR7. Method: immunoSEQ multiplex PCR; TCRdb's copy keeps in-frame clones and lacks some. Seen here are roughly 600,000 clones, nearly 98% observed once, and the top ten hold 0.3%. Sequenced material: naive CD8+ T cells sorted from blood. These receptors all come from a man between 25 and 39 years old in good health.

This sequence joins TRBV19 and TRBJ1-5; maybe TRBD1 (5 bases). V dropped 3 bases and J dropped 5 bases, with 11 bases sitting between them. The CDR3 runs to 14 residues. Germline V gene data show CDR1 as LNHDA and CDR2 as SQIVND (reference sequence). The CDR3 DNA follows: TGTGCCAGTAGTATTTCAGGGTTCGATCAGCCCCAGCATTTT. It encodes CASSISGFDQPQHF.

The J gene is TRBJ2-2, the V gene TRBV7-8; the D is unclear. Trimming removed 5 bases at V and 7 bases at J, with 8 bases between. This CDR3 contains 12 residues. Germline V gene data show CDR1 as SGHVS and CDR2 as FQNEAQ. The CDR3 sequence is CASSPFIGELFF. CDR3 sequence (DNA): TGTGCCAGCAGCCCATTTATCGGGGAGCTGTTTTTT.

The rearrangement uses TRBV7-2 and TRBJ2-7; 8 nucleotides agree with TRBD2. The germline V gene encodes CDR1 SGHTA and CDR2 FQGNSA. The CDR3 consists of 15 residues. Trimming removed 2 bases from V and 2 bases from J; junction bases left unmatched: 5. The DNA of the CDR3 is TGTGCCAGCAGCTTATTGAGCGGGAGTACCTACGAGCAGTACTTC. Residues: CASSLLSGSTYEQYF. The variable domain in full, completed from reference TRBV7-2 and TRBJ2-7, reads GAGVSQSPSNKVTEKGKDVELRCDPISGHTALYWYRQSLGQGLEFLIYFQGNSAPDKSGLPSDRFSAERTGGSVSTLTIQRTQQEDSAVYLCASSLLSGSTYEQYFGPGTRLTVT.

The chain links TRBV9 to TRBJ2-1; D is possibly TRBD2 (5 bases). V lost 3 bases to trimming and J lost 8 bases, with 18 bases between them. Germline CDR1 and CDR2: SGDLS and YYNGEE. The CDR3 consists of 15 residues. CDR3 nucleotides: TGTGCCAGCAGCGCGAAGTCTAGCACCGGCGATGAGCAGTTCTTC. Its protein is CASSAKSSTGDEQFF.